This TCR beta chain was sequenced during a study of cytomegalovirus exposure and HLA in healthy donors. About the study: Caucasian-associated ancestry cluster membership applied to about 83% of around 400 genotyped donors.

CDR3 length: 14 residues. Trimming left V 6 bases short and J 12 bases short, with 23 bases between. Germline values: CDR1 WSHSY, CDR2 SAAADI. General study results and limits: Reportedly, a later analysis found an Asian-associated ancestry cluster had fewer N-insertions than the roughly 670-donor mean. Researchers counted 164 TCR beta chains as cytomegalovirus-associated. Rarity held for most TCR sequences, but there were some public TCRs that occurred in many donors.

PCR primers comprised 60 Vbeta and 13 Jbeta primers. Assay: immunoSEQ multiplex PCR; the TCRdb copy retains only in-frame clones and omits some. The table records about 80,000 clones, around 75% of them present only once. With regard to this clone: Its target is not known.

The origin of this receptor is a woman between 40 and 55 years old in good health and CMV-seronegative. The chain employs TRBV10-2 and TRBJ1-2; D perhaps matches TRBD1 (6 bases). The sequenced sample was PBMCs. CDR3 region: CASSPLGGPLVNTF. The CDR3, as DNA: TGCGCCAGCAGCCCCTTAGGGGGTCCGCTCGTTAACACCTTC.